Listed below are T cell receptor beta chains from one sample, sequenced in a study of cytomegalovirus exposure and HLA in healthy donors. Only in-frame clones appear in the TCRdb table, and some are missing; sequencing was by immunoSEQ multiplex PCR. The sample holds around 60,000 clones, about 94% seen once. Sequenced: PBMCs. These receptors came from a man between 18 and 35 years old in good health and CMV-seropositive. Both conserved end residues are part of each CDR3. The D gene is left open where the match is weak. Size is stated for part of the rows, as once, few or many counts, or as a class when the clone is expanded.

>.|.|TRBJ1-5|TRBV4-1
TGCGCCAGCAGCCAAGATCCTCGGGGACAAGTCATTAGCAATCAGCCCCAGCATTTT
CASSQDPRGQVISNQPQHF
>TRBD2|.|TRBJ2-7|TRBV5-4
TGTGCCAGCAGCTTGGAGTCGCCTAGCGGGATTAGTCACTACGAGCAGTACTTC
CASSLESPSGISHYEQYF
>.|.|TRBJ2-1|TRBV7-9
TGTGCCAGCAGCTTAGGGCTAGCAGAGCAGTTCTTC
CASSLGLAEQFF
>TRBD2|.|TRBJ2-5|TRBV6-6
TGTGCCAGCAGTTACCTGGGACTAGCGGGGGAAGAGACCCAGTACTTC
CASSYLGLAGEETQYF
>TRBD2|.|TRBJ2-5|TRBV14
TGTGCCAGCAGCCGAGGACTAGGGGCTCAAGAGACCCAGTACTTC
CASSRGLGAQETQYF
>.|.|TRBJ2-1|TRBV28
TGTGCCAGCAGTCACCCGGGGGAGGTCGATGAGCAGTTCTTC
CASSHPGEVDEQFF
>.|.|TRBJ2-1|TRBV6-1
TGTGCCACCGAGGTTGGTGAGCAGTTCTTC
CATEVGEQFF
>.|.|TRBJ1-3|TRBV4-1
TGCGCCAGCAGCCAAGATACGGACTTTTTTGACACCATATATTTT
CASSQDTDFFDTIYF
>TRBD1|.|TRBJ1-1|TRBV27
TGTGCCAGCAGTTCCCCCGGACAGGGAAACACTGAAGCTTTCTTT
CASSSPGQGNTEAFF
>.|.|TRBJ2-2|TRBV11-3
TGTGCCAGCAGCTTAGGCCAGGCGAACACCGGGGAGCTGTTTTTT
CASSLGQANTGELFF
>TRBD1|.|TRBJ2-7|TRBV6-5
TGTGCCAGCAGTTCCGCACGACAGGGGCTAGCCTACGAGCAGTACTTC
CASSSARQGLAYEQYF
>TRBD1|once|TRBJ1-1|TRBV7-9
TGTGCCAGCAGCTTAGGTTTAGGGGGCACGAACACTGAAGCTTTCTTT
CASSLGLGGTNTEAFF
>TRBD1|.|TRBJ2-7|TRBV5-1
TGCGCCAGCAGCGCCGAGACAGGGGGCCACGAGCAGTACTTC
CASSAETGGHEQYF
>TRBD1|once|TRBJ2-7|TRBV9
TGTGCCAGCAGCGAGGGGACAGGGTTAGGTTACGAGCAGTACTTC
CASSEGTGLGYEQYF
>.|.|TRBJ1-1|TRBV7-9
TGTGCCATCCGACTCGGGAACACTGAAGCTTTCTTT
CAIRLGNTEAFF
>.|.|TRBJ1-5|TRBV19
TGTGCCAGTAGTATAGTTCATAGCAATCAGCCCCAGCATTTT
CASSIVHSNQPQHF
>.|.|TRBJ1-2|TRBV29-1
TGCAGCGCATCGAACGTTGAGTATGGCTACACCTTC
CSASNVEYGYTF
>.|.|TRBJ2-7|TRBV6-1
TGTGCCAGCAGTGAAGAGGAAGGGTCAGGGTCCTACGAGCAGTACTTC
CASSEEEGSGSYEQYF
>TRBD1|.|TRBJ2-2|TRBV10-3
TGTGCCATCAGCGGTTCAGGGGGCGGGGAGCTGTTTTTT
CAISGSGGGELFF
>.|.|TRBJ1-2|TRBV7-9
TGTGCCAGCAGCCTAGACAGTAACTATGGCTACACCTTC
CASSLDSNYGYTF
>.|.|TRBJ1-5|TRBV6-5
TGTGCCAGCCGGCCCACGGGATATAGCAATCAGCCCCAGCATTTT
CASRPTGYSNQPQHF
>.|.|TRBJ2-7|TRBV6-5
TGTGCCAGCGCCGAAGGGAGGTCGTACGAGCAGTACTTC
CASAEGRSYEQYF
>.|.|TRBJ1-1|TRBV7-3
TGTGCCAGCAAGTCTGCGGACAGGAACACTGAAGCTTTCTTT
CASKSADRNTEAFF
>.|.|TRBJ2-1|TRBV19
TGTGCCAGTAGTCCTCGGACTGACAACAATGAGCAGTTCTTC
CASSPRTDNNEQFF
>.|.|TRBJ2-1|TRBV2
TGTGCCAGCAGTGATATTTACAATGAGCAGTTCTTC
CASSDIYNEQFF
>.|.|TRBJ2-2|TRBV4-1
TGCGCCAGCAGCCAAGATGTGGGGGGTGGCACCGGGGAGCTGTTTTTT
CASSQDVGGGTGELFF
>TRBD1|.|TRBJ1-6|TRBV7-6
TGTGCCATCATTTCGACAGGGGCCTTGGACTCACCCCTCCACTTT
CAIISTGALDSPLHF
>.|.|TRBJ1-1|TRBV10-3
TGTGCCATCAGTATGACAGGAGGCATGAACACTGAAGCTTTCTTT
CAISMTGGMNTEAFF
>.|.|TRBJ2-7|TRBV27
TGTGCCAGCAGTCCCTCCGGCGGGACTCGATACGAGCAGTACTTC
CASSPSGGTRYEQYF
>.|once|TRBJ1-4|TRBV28
TGTGCCAGCAGCAGCCCATCGCGGCGAGTAAATGAAAAACTGTTTTTT
CASSSPSRRVNEKLFF
>.|.|TRBJ1-6|TRBV6-1
TGTGCCAGCCTAAGGGCCACAGGAGATAATTCACCCCTCCACTTT
CASLRATGDNSPLHF
>TRBD1|once|TRBJ2-3|TRBV6-5
TGTGCCAGCATAGACAGGGGAATTACAGATACGCAGTATTTT
CASIDRGITDTQYF
>.|.|TRBJ2-7|TRBV29-1
TGCAGCGTTGAAGACAAACAGAACTCCTACGAGCAGTACTTC
CSVEDKQNSYEQYF
>.|.|TRBJ1-5|TRBV27
TGTGCCAGCAGTTCTGACACGTATCAGCCCCAGCATTTT
CASSSDTYQPQHF
>TRBD1|.|TRBJ2-5|TRBV5-4
TGTGCCAGCAGCGATCGGGACAGGGGGCAGGAGACCCAGTACTTC
CASSDRDRGQETQYF
>.|.|TRBJ1-2|TRBV2
TGTGCCAGCACCCTGGGGGGAATTACCTATGGCTACACCTTC
CASTLGGITYGYTF
>.|.|TRBJ1-5|TRBV28
TGTGCCAGCAAGGCTCAGGGACAAGAGAATCAGCCCCAGCATTTT
CASKAQGQENQPQHF
>TRBD2|.|TRBJ2-5|TRBV6-4
TGTGCCAGCAGTGACAACCAACTAGCGCTGAAACTCCGGGAGACCCAGTACTTC
CASSDNQLALKLRETQYF
>.|.|TRBJ1-1|TRBV6-1
TGTGCCAGCAGTGATTACAGGGAAACTGAAGCTTTCTTT
CASSDYRETEAFF
>TRBD1|.|TRBJ1-4|TRBV11-3
TGTGCCAGCAGCCTTGGACAGGGAAGGCGTGAAAAACTGTTTTTT
CASSLGQGRREKLFF
>.|once|TRBJ2-3|TRBV9
TGTGCCAGCAGCGTAGTGACAACAGATACGCAGTATTTT
CASSVVTTDTQYF
>.|.|TRBJ2-5|TRBV5-4
TGTGCCAGCAGCGGAAGGACAGAAGAGACCCAGTACTTC
CASSGRTEETQYF
>.|.|TRBJ1-2|TRBV9
TGTGCCAGCAGCTACGGACTCGCGCCTGACTATGGCTACACCTTC
CASSYGLAPDYGYTF
>.|.|TRBJ2-3|TRBV29-1
TGCAGCGTTAGCTGGACAAGCACAGATACGCAGTATTTT
CSVSWTSTDTQYF
>.|.|TRBJ2-7|TRBV6-1
TGTGCCAGCATCCCTGCCCATGGCAGGGCTGAGGAGCAGTACTTC
CASIPAHGRAEEQYF
>.|.|TRBJ1-2|TRBV27
TGTGCCAGCAGTTTCAAGGGGTTCGGCTATGGCTACACCTTC
CASSFKGFGYGYTF
>TRBD1|.|TRBJ1-1|TRBV7-8
TGTGCCAGCAGCCTGACAGGGGGGCTCACTGAAGCTTTCTTT
CASSLTGGLTEAFF
>.|.|TRBJ1-1|TRBV18
TGTGCCAGCTCACCAAGGACATGGAACACTGAAGCTTTCTTT
CASSPRTWNTEAFF
>.|few|TRBJ2-7|TRBV4-1
TGCGCCAGCAGCCAGGATTATGGGGACTCCTCCTACGAGCAGTACTTC
CASSQDYGDSSYEQYF
>.|.|TRBJ2-1|TRBV4-1
TGCGCCAGCAGCCGACTAGAATACAATGAGCAGTTCTTC
CASSRLEYNEQFF
>TRBD2|.|TRBJ2-3|TRBV19
TGTGCCAGTAGTATAGTGGGAGGAGGGACTACCACAGATACGCAGTATTTT
CASSIVGGGTTTDTQYF
>.|.|TRBJ1-5|TRBV29-1
TGCAGCGTCGGACAGCTGGTTGACAATCAGCCCCAGCATTTT
CSVGQLVDNQPQHF
>.|.|TRBJ2-3|TRBV5-5
TGTGCCAGCAGCTCCCTTCTCTCTGCGGGTAGCACAGATACGCAGTATTTT
CASSSLLSAGSTDTQYF
>.|.|TRBJ2-1|TRBV7-9
TGTGCCAGCAGCTCACCGTCCGGGAGCTCCTACAATGAGCAGTTCTTC
CASSSPSGSSYNEQFF